The 25 T cell receptor beta chains below all came from one sample that was sequenced in a study of lymphopenia after photon versus proton radiotherapy. Sequencing used immunoSEQ multiplex PCR; TCRdb keeps in-frame clones, though not all of them. The table has some 45,000 clones, approximately 82% seen once. This material consisted of peripheral blood, taken from a patient treated with proton-based radiotherapy. The receptors were gathered from a woman in her seventies with pancreatic cancer.

The rearrangement uses TRBV5-8 and TRBJ2-1; the match to TRBD2 covers 13 bases. CDR3 length equals 14 residues. CDR1 is SGHTS and CDR2 is YDEGEE in the germline V gene. Germline trimming cut 6 bases from V and 7 bases from J; bases unmatched to any gene: 4. CDR3 sequence reads: CASKLAGGPNEQFF. The CDR3 DNA reads TGTGCCAGCAAACTAGCGGGAGGGCCTAATGAGCAGTTCTTC.

This chain joins TRBV5-1 and TRBJ2-1, with 7 bases matching TRBD1. Germline CDR1 and CDR2: SGHRS and YFSETQ. J lost 12 bases, V lost 0 bases, and 9 bases had no gene match. This CDR3 has 14 residues. CDR3 sequence: CASSLVQGNSPQFF. In DNA, the CDR3 is TGCGCCAGCAGCTTGGTACAGGGGAATTCCCCGCAGTTCTTC.

The chain uses TRBV6-5 and TRBJ2-7; TRBD2 matches at 7 bases. This CDR3 spans 14 amino acids. Losses at the gene ends were 6 bases for V and 2 bases for J; bases not matched to a gene: 7. Germline lookup yields CDR1 MNHEY and CDR2 SVGAGI. CDR3 protein: CASSREAGTYEQYF. As DNA, the CDR3 is TGTGCCAGCAGCCGCGAAGCGGGAACCTACGAGCAGTACTTC.

V and J are TRBV6-5 and TRBJ1-3; D not certain. Germline CDR1 and CDR2: MNHEY and SVGAGI. V was pared by 6 bases and J by 2 bases, with 14 bases between. The CDR3 is 15 residues long. The CDR3 is CASSDPATAGNTIYF. The DNA for the CDR3 is TGTGCCAGCAGCGACCCCGCGACGGCTGGAAACACCATATATTTT.

CDR3 in DNA: TGTGCCAGCAGGCCACATACTAGCAATCAGCCCCAGCATTTT. Translating it yields CASRPHTSNQPQHF. The chain is built from TRBV6-5 and TRBJ1-5; D is unclear. The CDR3 runs to 14 residues. V lost 6 bases, J lost 0 bases, and 9 bases lay in between. Germline V lookup: CDR1 MNHEY, CDR2 SVGAGI.

The chain joins TRBV5-4 to TRBJ1-2; D call uncertain. Germline assignment: CDR1 SGHNT and CDR2 YYREEE (reference sequence). The CDR3 extends over 13 amino acids. V was cut by 3 bases and J by 6 bases, with 12 bases left in between. The CDR3: CASSYNTNHGYTF. CDR3 coding DNA: TGTGCCAGCAGCTATAACACCAACCATGGCTACACCTTC.

The CDR3 loop is CASSPGPGDSYEQYF. Written as DNA, the CDR3 is TGTGCCAGCAGCCCTGGACCAGGGGATAGCTACGAGCAGTACTTC. J is TRBJ2-7 and V is TRBV7-2; maybe TRBD1 (6 bases). Germline CDR1 is SGHTA and CDR2 is FQGNSA. The V gene lost 5 bases and the J gene lost 3 bases, with 17 bases spanning the gap. The CDR3 sequence is 15 residues long.

The chain joins TRBV9 to TRBJ1-1; no clear D gene. The CDR3 spans 14 residues. Germline V gene lookup returns CDR1 SGDLS and CDR2 YYNGEE. V was trimmed by 4 bases and J by 0 bases, leaving 10 bases between them. The CDR3 region is CASSPPAVNTEAFF. The CDR3 DNA reads TGTGCCAGCAGCCCGCCGGCGGTGAACACTGAAGCTTTCTTT.

The chain carries TRBV10-3 and TRBJ2-5; either TRBD1 or TRBD2 may fit D (5 bases each). Per the germline V gene, CDR1 is ENHRY and CDR2 is SYGVKD. With 0 bases removed from V and 7 bases from J, the gap between germline ends came to 15 bases. The CDR3 extends over 15 amino acids. The CDR3 nucleotides are TGTGCCATCAGTGAGTCAGTGGGGGTGCAGGGGACCCAGTACTTC. Translating gives CAISESVGVQGTQYF.

The chain joins TRBV19 to TRBJ2-7; D may be TRBD1 (5 bases). The CDR3 consists of 15 residues. The V end lost 6 bases, the J end lost 7 bases, and 22 bases lay between the germline ends. Germline CDR1 is LNHDA and CDR2 is SQIVND (reference sequence). This CDR3 reads CASRPSWQGTKEQYF. Written as DNA, the CDR3 is TGTGCCAGTAGGCCAAGCTGGCAGGGTACGAAGGAGCAGTACTTC.

The chain combines TRBV27 with TRBJ2-6; a weak D match, TRBD1 (5 bases). The CDR3 runs 16 residues. Trimming took off 3 bases at V and 3 bases at J, with 12 bases between the two ends. Germline values: CDR1 MNHEY, CDR2 SMNVEV (reference sequence). CDR3 loop: CASSFRQTLGANVLTF. CDR3 DNA: TGTGCCAGCAGTTTCCGACAGACACTTGGGGCCAACGTCCTGACTTTC. The full variable domain, in which reference TRBV27 and TRBJ2-6 provide the parts outside the CDR3, is EAQVTQNPRYLITVTGKKLTVTCSQNMNHEYMSWYRQDPGLGLRQIYYSMNVEVTDKGDVPEGYKVSRKEKRNFPLILESPSPNQTSLYFCASSFRQTLGANVLTFGAGSRLTVL.

Note on this clone: Other DNA sequences of this sample code for an identical CDR3. The chain combines TRBV19 with TRBJ2-7, with a weak D call TRBD1 (5 bases). Germline V gene data show CDR1 as LNHDA and CDR2 as SQIVND (reference sequence). V lost 5 bases and J 0 bases, leaving 8 bases between the germline ends. This CDR3 has 13 amino acids. The CDR3 DNA reads TGTGCCAGTAGTCAACAGGCCTCCTACGAGCAGTACTTC. Translated: CASSQQASYEQYF.

V is TRBV5-1 and J is TRBJ2-5, with 7 nucleotides matching TRBD2. The V gene's germline CDR1 is SGHRS and CDR2 YFSETQ. This CDR3 is built from 16 residues. Trimming removed 3 bases from V and 4 bases from J; junction bases left unmatched: 12. This chain's CDR3 is CASSSSGGSVRETQYF. The CDR3 DNA follows: TGCGCCAGCAGCTCCTCTGGCGGGAGCGTGCGAGAGACCCAGTACTTC.

The rearrangement uses TRBV18 and TRBJ2-2; TRBD2 agrees at 8 bases. Per germline, CDR1 KGHSH and CDR2 LQKENI. The CDR3 sequence is 15 residues long. The trim removed 3 bases at V and 3 bases at J, leaving 3 bases unmatched. The CDR3 sequence is CASSPSGSDTGELFF. In DNA, the CDR3 is TGTGCCAGCTCACCCAGCGGGAGTGACACCGGGGAGCTGTTTTTT. The full variable domain, in which reference TRBV18 and TRBJ2-2 provide the parts outside the CDR3, is NAGVMQNPRHLVRRRGQEARLRCSPMKGHSHVYWYRQLPEEGLKFMVYLQKENIIDESGMPKERFSAEFPKEGPSILRIQQVVRGDSAAYFCASSPSGSDTGELFFGEGSRLTVL.

The genes are TRBV28 and TRBJ2-7; D is perhaps TRBD1 (6 bases). The V end was cut by 1 base, the J end by 2 bases, with 12 bases between. The germline V gene has CDR1 MDHEN and CDR2 SYDVKM. CDR3 length: 15 residues. The CDR3 sequence: CASSLSPGTPYEQYF. The CDR3 DNA reads as TGTGCCAGCAGTTTATCACCCGGGACACCCTACGAGCAGTACTTC.

The V gene is TRBV18, the J gene TRBJ2-7; unclear D gene. Germline CDR1 reads KGHSH; CDR2 reads LQKENI. The CDR3 length is 13 residues. V was shortened by 5 bases and J by 0 bases, with 8 bases between the two germline ends. CDR3 coding DNA: TGTGCCAGCTCATCTCTAGGCTCCTACGAGCAGTACTTC. Translated: CASSSLGSYEQYF. The full variable domain, its missing parts supplied by reference TRBV18 and TRBJ2-7, is NAGVMQNPRHLVRRRGQEARLRCSPMKGHSHVYWYRQLPEEGLKFMVYLQKENIIDESGMPKERFSAEFPKEGPSILRIQQVVRGDSAAYFCASSSLGSYEQYFGPGTRLTVT.

The V and J genes are TRBV28 and TRBJ1-4; D is unclear. Trimming removed 3 bases at V and 6 bases at J, with 2 bases between. Germline V gene data show CDR1 as MDHEN and CDR2 as SYDVKM. The CDR3 contains 11 residues. CDR3 sequence reads: CASSLDEKLFF. The CDR3 DNA reads as TGTGCCAGCAGTTTGGATGAAAAACTGTTTTTT.

V gene TRBV28 combines with J gene TRBJ2-1, with D perhaps matching TRBD2 (5 bases). Germline V CDR1 and CDR2: MDHEN, SYDVKM. There are 14 residues in the CDR3. Trimming shortened V by 3 bases and J by 5 bases, and 11 bases separated the two germline ends. The CDR3 sequence is CASSLVREDNEQFF. CDR3 coding DNA: TGTGCCAGCAGTTTGGTACGGGAAGACAATGAGCAGTTCTTC. The complete variable domain, with remaining parts taken from reference TRBV28 and TRBJ2-1, reads DVKVTQSSRYLVKRTGEKVFLECVQDMDHENMFWYRQDPGLGLRLIYFSYDVKMKEKGDIPEGYSVSREKKERFSLILESASTNQTSMYLCASSLVREDNEQFFGPGTRLTVL.

The gene calls are TRBV6-1 and TRBJ2-7; no firm D call. In germline, CDR1 is MNHNS, CDR2 SASEGT. This CDR3 region has 11 residues. V lost 6 bases, J lost 2 bases, and 5 bases lay in between. This CDR3 is CASSPTYEQYF. As DNA, the CDR3 is TGTGCCAGCAGCCCGACCTACGAGCAGTACTTC.

The V and J genes are TRBV28 and TRBJ1-5; TRBD1 is a possible D gene (5 bases). Germline-derived CDR1 and CDR2 are MDHEN and SYDVKM. Trimming removed 6 bases from V and 7 bases from J, with 13 bases in between. CDR3 length equals 13 residues. CDR3: CASRKPGLQPQHF. CDR3 in DNA: TGTGCCAGCAGAAAACCAGGGTTACAGCCCCAGCATTTT.

Sample share makes this clone medium-sized (0.01 to 0.1%). J is TRBJ1-1 and V is TRBV7-9, with D possibly matching TRBD1 (6 bases). The CDR3 totals 14 residues. The germline V gene has CDR1 SEHNR and CDR2 FQNEAQ (reference sequence). Trimming shortened V by 1 base and J by 4 bases, and 10 bases separated the two germline ends. This CDR3 is CASSLVQGGTEAFF. CDR3 bases: TGTGCCAGCAGCTTAGTACAGGGTGGCACTGAAGCTTTCTTT.

This clone appeared a few times. The rearrangement uses TRBV10-2 and TRBJ2-7; D perhaps matches TRBD1 (5 bases). Germline loops: CDR1 WSHSY, CDR2 SAAADI. The V end was cut by 8 bases, the J end by 2 bases, with 13 bases between. This CDR3 is 13 amino acids long. The CDR3 DNA is TGCGCCAGCGGATCCAGGGCGCCCTACGAGCAGTACTTC. Amino acids: CASGSRAPYEQYF.

This clone was found once. The V gene is TRBV19, the J gene TRBJ2-5; D call uncertain. The germline V gene encodes CDR1 LNHDA and CDR2 SQIVND (reference sequence). The CDR3 loop spans 12 amino acids. Trimming pared 2 bases from V and 0 bases from J, leaving 1 base between. For the CDR3, the DNA is TGTGCCAGTAGTATAAACCAAGAGACCCAGTACTTC. The encoded protein is CASSINQETQYF. Full variable domain (outside the CDR3, taken from reference TRBV19 and TRBJ2-5): DGGITQSPKYLFRKEGQNVTLSCEQNLNHDAMYWYRQDPGQGLRLIYYSQIVNDFQKGDIAEGYSVSREKKESFPLTVTSAQKNPTAFYLCASSINQETQYFGPGTRLLVL.

The V gene is TRBV7-3, the J gene TRBJ2-3; TRBD2 agrees at 7 bases. Germline trimming cut 1 base from V and 5 bases from J; bases unmatched to any gene: 3. Germline V gives CDR1 SGHTA, CDR2 FQGTGA. The CDR3 extends over 14 amino acids. This chain's CDR3 is CASSLNGRGDTQYF. CDR3 bases: TGTGCCAGCAGCTTAAATGGGAGGGGAGATACGCAGTATTTT.

The chain uses TRBV28 and TRBJ1-1; D is unresolved. The CDR3 covers 16 residues. Looked up from germline, CDR1 is MDHEN and CDR2 is SYDVKM. V was cut by 7 bases and J by 2 bases, with 20 bases left in between. CDR3 residues: CASTSRVSARNTEAFF. The CDR3 nucleotides read TGTGCCAGCACCTCCCGAGTAAGCGCACGTAACACTGAAGCTTTCTTT.